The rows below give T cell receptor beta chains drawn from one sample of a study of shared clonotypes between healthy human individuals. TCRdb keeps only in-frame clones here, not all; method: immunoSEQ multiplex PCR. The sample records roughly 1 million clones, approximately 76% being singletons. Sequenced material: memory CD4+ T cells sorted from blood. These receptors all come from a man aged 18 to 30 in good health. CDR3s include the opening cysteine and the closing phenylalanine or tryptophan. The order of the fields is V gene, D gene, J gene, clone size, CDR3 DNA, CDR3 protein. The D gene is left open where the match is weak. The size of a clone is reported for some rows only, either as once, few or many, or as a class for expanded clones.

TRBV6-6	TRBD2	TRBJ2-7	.	TGTGCCAGCAGTTACTCAGGACTAGCGGAGCCTTACGAGCAGTACTTC	CASSYSGLAEPYEQYF
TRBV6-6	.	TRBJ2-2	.	TGTGCCAGCAGTCGAGCCCGGGACGACGGGGCCGGGGAGCTGTTTTTT	CASSRARDDGAGELFF
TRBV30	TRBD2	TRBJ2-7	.	TGTGCCTGGAGTTCTGGGAGTAGCGGGAGATACGAGCAGTACTTC	CAWSSGSSGRYEQYF
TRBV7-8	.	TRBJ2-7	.	TGTGCCAGCAGCCTAGCCGGGACCACCTACGAGCAGTACTTC	CASSLAGTTYEQYF
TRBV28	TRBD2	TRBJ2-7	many	TGTGCCAGCCCTCCGGGGAGGGCGGAGATTTACGAGCAGTACTTC	CASPPGRAEIYEQYF
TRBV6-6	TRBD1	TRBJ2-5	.	TGTGCCAGCAGGCAGACATGGACAGGGGAGACCCAGTACTTC	CASRQTWTGETQYF
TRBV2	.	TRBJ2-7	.	TGTGCCAGCTCGGGGTGGAGGGGTCTCGAGCAGTACTTC	CASSGWRGLEQYF
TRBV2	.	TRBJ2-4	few	TGTGCCAGCAGTTTGAAGGGGGGGGGCGGATCGAGCAAAAACATTCAGTACTTC	CASSLKGGGGSSKNIQYF
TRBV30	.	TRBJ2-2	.	TGTGCCTGGTCCGACATGGACTCGAACACCGGGGAGCTGTTTTTT	CAWSDMDSNTGELFF
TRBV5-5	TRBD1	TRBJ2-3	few	TGTGCCAGCAGCTTGATAGGGGGCCACACAGATACGCAGTATTTT	CASSLIGGHTDTQYF
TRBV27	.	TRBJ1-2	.	TGTGCCAGCAGTTTAAAAGCCGGGGGCGTTAGTGGCTACACCTTC	CASSLKAGGVSGYTF
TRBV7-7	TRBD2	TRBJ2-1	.	TGTGCTAGCAGCCAAAGCACTAGCGGGAGATTGAATGAGCAGTTCTTC	CASSQSTSGRLNEQFF
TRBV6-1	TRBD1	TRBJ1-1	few	TGTGCCAGCAGTGAAGCAGGACAGGGCGGAGGAGCTTTCTTT	CASSEAGQGGGAFF
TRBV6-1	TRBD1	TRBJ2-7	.	TGTGCCAGCAGGACCCGGGACAGCTTCTACGAGCAGTACTTC	CASRTRDSFYEQYF
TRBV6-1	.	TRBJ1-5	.	TGTGCCAGCAGTCAGGGGTCCCAGGGCAATCAGCCCCAGCATTTT	CASSQGSQGNQPQHF
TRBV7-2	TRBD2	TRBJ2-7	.	TGTGCCAGCAGCTCCTCTGCGGGAGTCTCCTACGAGCAGTACTTC	CASSSSAGVSYEQYF
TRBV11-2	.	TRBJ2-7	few	TGTGCCAGCAGCTTAGGTGACGGCGAGCAGTACTTC	CASSLGDGEQYF
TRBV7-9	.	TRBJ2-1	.	TGTGCCAGCAGTAGATTCTCCTCGGAGCAGTTCTTC	CASSRFSSEQFF
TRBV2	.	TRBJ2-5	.	TGTGCCAGCAGTGGGGGGCTACAAGAGACCCAGTACTTC	CASSGGLQETQYF
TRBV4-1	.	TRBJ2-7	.	TGCGCCAGCAGCCAAGGGTATATTAACAGCAACAACTACGAGCAGTACTTC	CASSQGYINSNNYEQYF
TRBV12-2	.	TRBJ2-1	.	TGTGCAAGTCGCTTAACCCCAGCGGGATCCTCCTACAATGAGCAGTTCTTC	CASRLTPAGSSYNEQFF
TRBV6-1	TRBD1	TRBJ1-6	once	TGTGCCAGCAGCCGGGACAGGGTAAATTCACCCCTCCACTTT	CASSRDRVNSPLHF
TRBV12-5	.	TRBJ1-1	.	TGTGCTAGTGGTTTGGGGTTTACTTCTCCAGCTTTCTTT	CASGLGFTSPAFF
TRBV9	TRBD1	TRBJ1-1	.	TGTGCCAGCACCCGGGGGACAGCGAACACTGAAGCTTTCTTT	CASTRGTANTEAFF
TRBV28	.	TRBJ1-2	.	TGTGCCAGCAGTTTATTCAACGGCAACTATGGCTACACCTTC	CASSLFNGNYGYTF
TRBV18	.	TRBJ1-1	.	TGTGCCAGCTCACCACCGACGGAATCTGAAGCTTTCTTT	CASSPPTESEAFF
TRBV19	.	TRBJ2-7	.	TGTGCCAGTAGTATAGGGGCGAGCTCCTACGAGCAGTACTTC	CASSIGASSYEQYF
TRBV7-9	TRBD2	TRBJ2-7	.	TGTGCCAGCAGCTTAGTCCTAGCGGGTACAGAGAAGCAGTACTTC	CASSLVLAGTEKQYF
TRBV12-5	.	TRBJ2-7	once	TGTGCTAGTGGTTTGGTCCCCCCGCAGTGGCACTCCTACGAGCAGTACTTC	CASGLVPPQWHSYEQYF
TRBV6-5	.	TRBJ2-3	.	TGTGCCAGCAGCCTCGGGGTTAGCACAGATACGCAGTATTTT	CASSLGVSTDTQYF
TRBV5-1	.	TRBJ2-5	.	TGCGCCAGCAGCATGGAGGGCCAAGAGACCCAGTACTTC	CASSMEGQETQYF
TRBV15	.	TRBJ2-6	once	TGTGCCACCAGCAGAGATCGCGGGACTTCTTACTCTGGGGCCAACGTCCTGACTTTC	CATSRDRGTSYSGANVLTF
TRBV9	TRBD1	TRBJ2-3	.	TGTGCCAGCAGCGTAGGGGGACAGGAGACAGATACGCAGTATTTT	CASSVGGQETDTQYF
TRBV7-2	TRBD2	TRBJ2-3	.	TGTGCCAGCAGCCTCTGGGCCGCGGGGGGGCCAGATACGCAGTATTTT	CASSLWAAGGPDTQYF
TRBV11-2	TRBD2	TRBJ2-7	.	TGTGCCAGCAGCGAGCGTCTAGCGGACTTCTACGAGCAGTACTTC	CASSERLADFYEQYF
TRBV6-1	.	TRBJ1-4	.	TGTGCCAGCAGACCCGTGGAGACGGCCAATGAAAAACTGTTTTTT	CASRPVETANEKLFF
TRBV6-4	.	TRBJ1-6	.	TGTGCCAGCAGTTACTCCCACGGAAGGGGGGATTCACCCCTCCACTTT	CASSYSHGRGDSPLHF
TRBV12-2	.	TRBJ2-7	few	TGTGCAAGTCGACACGGGACAGGCGATTACTACGAGCAGTACTTC	CASRHGTGDYYEQYF
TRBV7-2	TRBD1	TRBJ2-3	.	TGTGCCAGCAGCTTAGGGACAGGGGGCGGCACGCAGTATTTT	CASSLGTGGGTQYF
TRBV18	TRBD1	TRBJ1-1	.	TGTGCCAGCTCACCGGACAGGACCACTGAAGCTTTCTTT	CASSPDRTTEAFF
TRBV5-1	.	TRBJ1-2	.	TGCGCCAGCAGCTACCACGACAGCAGCTATGGCTACACCTTC	CASSYHDSSYGYTF
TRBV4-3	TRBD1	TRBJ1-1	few	TGCGCCAGCAGCCAAGAGTACTCAGGGGGCGGTGAAGCTTTCTTT	CASSQEYSGGGEAFF
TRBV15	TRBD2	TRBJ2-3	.	TGTGCCACCAGCAGCGAATTATTAGCGGGGATAAGCACAGATACGCAGTATTTT	CATSSELLAGISTDTQYF
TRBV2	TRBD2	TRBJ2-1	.	TGTGCCAGTGAGGGGACTAGCGGGACAACTCACAATGAGCAGTTCTTC	CASEGTSGTTHNEQFF
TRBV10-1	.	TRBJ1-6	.	TGCGCCAGCAGTGAGTCCCCAGGGTCGGGATCACCCCTCCACTTT	CASSESPGSGSPLHF
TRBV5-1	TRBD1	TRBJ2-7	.	TGCGCCAGCCGACCTGGGACAGGGAGGATATCCTACGAGCAGTACTTC	CASRPGTGRISYEQYF
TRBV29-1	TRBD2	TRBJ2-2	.	TGCAGCGTGGGGGGAGGGACTAGCGGGTACACCGGGGAGCTGTTTTTT	CSVGGGTSGYTGELFF
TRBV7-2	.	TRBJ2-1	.	TGTGCCAGCAGCCCCCAAGCCTGGAGCTCCTACAATGAGCAGTTCTTC	CASSPQAWSSYNEQFF
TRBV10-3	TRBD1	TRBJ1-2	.	TGTGCCATCAGTAGTGGGGGACAGGACAGAGGCTACACCTTC	CAISSGGQDRGYTF